This record covers a single TCR beta chain. Its matching antigen is unknown. The CDR3 runs 17 residues. CDR1 SGHRS and CDR2 YFSETQ come from the germline V gene. Deletions cut 1 base from V and 1 base from J, with 17 bases between. This entry comes from a study of cytomegalovirus exposure and HLA in healthy donors. Study-wide results and limits: The number of N-insertions in an Asian-associated ancestry cluster was reportedly below the approximately 700-donor mean in a later analysis.

PCR used 60 Vbeta primers and 13 Jbeta primers. The repertoire was sequenced with immunoSEQ multiplex PCR; TCRdb's copy has only in-frame clones and lacks some. The sample lists 150,000 to 200,000 clones, over 80% seen once, with under 1.5% in the top ten. The sample consisted of PBMCs. The TCR comes from a girl aged 5-17 years in good health and CMV-seropositive. V gene TRBV5-1 combines with J gene TRBJ1-1, with D maybe TRBD1 (5 bases). The CDR3 loop is CASSLSSRAGGNTEAFF. CDR3 sequence (DNA): TGCGCCAGCAGCTTGTCATCCCGGGCGGGGGGGAACACTGAAGCTTTCTTT.